According to its frequency, the clone carrying this T cell receptor (beta chain) is medium-sized. The antigen remains undetermined. This entry comes from a study of CD8 T cells in cerebrospinal fluid in Alzheimer's disease. Overall study results and limits: Expanded clones of at least 3% were commoner in Alzheimer's patients than healthy subjects.

Germline-derived CDR1 and CDR2 are DFQATT and SNEGSKA (reference sequence). The CDR3 length is 12 residues. Reprocessing the 10x single-cell sequencing reads, TCRdb reports a single entry for every CDR3 protein and omits DNA. The sample holds 800 or so distinct CDR3 sequences. The sample taken for sequencing was cerebrospinal fluid. This receptor was taken from a human donor with Parkinson's disease. This chain uses TRBV20-1 with TRBJ1-2; as DNA is missing, the TRBD1 call by TCRdb cannot be tested. CDR3 loop: CSARRQGGGYTF.